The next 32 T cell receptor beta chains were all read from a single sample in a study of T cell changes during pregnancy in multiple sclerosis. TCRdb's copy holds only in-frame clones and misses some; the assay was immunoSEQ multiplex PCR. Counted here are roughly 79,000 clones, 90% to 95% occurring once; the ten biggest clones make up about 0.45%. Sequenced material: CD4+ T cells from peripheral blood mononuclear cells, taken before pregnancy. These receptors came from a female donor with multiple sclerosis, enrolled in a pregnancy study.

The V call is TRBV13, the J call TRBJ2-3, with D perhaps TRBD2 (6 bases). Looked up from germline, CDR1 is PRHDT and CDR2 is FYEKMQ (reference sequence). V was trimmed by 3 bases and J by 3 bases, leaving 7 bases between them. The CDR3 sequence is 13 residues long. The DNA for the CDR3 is TGTGCCAGCAGCTTGGGGGGAACAGATACGCAGTATTTT. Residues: CASSLGGTDTQYF.

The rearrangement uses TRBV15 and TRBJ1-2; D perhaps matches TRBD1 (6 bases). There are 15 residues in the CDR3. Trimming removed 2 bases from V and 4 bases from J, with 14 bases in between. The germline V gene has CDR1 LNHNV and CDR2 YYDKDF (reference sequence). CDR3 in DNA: TGTGCCACCAGCAGACCGGACAGCCAATTCTATGGCTACACCTTC. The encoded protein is CATSRPDSQFYGYTF.

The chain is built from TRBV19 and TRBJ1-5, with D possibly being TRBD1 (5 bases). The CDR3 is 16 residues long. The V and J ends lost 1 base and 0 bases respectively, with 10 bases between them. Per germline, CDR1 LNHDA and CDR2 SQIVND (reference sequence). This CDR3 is CASSIGTRASNQPQHF. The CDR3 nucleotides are TGTGCCAGTAGTATAGGGACACGGGCTAGCAATCAGCCCCAGCATTTT. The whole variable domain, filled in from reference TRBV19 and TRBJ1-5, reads DGGITQSPKYLFRKEGQNVTLSCEQNLNHDAMYWYRQDPGQGLRLIYYSQIVNDFQKGDIAEGYSVSREKKESFPLTVTSAQKNPTAFYLCASSIGTRASNQPQHFGDGTRLSIL.

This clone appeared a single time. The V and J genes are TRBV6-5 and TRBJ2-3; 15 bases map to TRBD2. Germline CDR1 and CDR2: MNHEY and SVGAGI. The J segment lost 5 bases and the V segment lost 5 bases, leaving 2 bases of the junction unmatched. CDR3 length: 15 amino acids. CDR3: CASSPGLAGGDTQYF. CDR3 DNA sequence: TGTGCCAGCAGTCCGGGACTAGCGGGGGGAGATACGCAGTATTTT.

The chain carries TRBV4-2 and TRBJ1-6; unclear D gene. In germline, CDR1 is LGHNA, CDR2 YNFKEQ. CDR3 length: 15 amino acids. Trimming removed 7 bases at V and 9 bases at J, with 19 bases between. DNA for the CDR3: TGTGCCAGCAACCTAGCCGACCAGAATAGTTCACCCCTCCACTTT. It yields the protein CASNLADQNSSPLHF.

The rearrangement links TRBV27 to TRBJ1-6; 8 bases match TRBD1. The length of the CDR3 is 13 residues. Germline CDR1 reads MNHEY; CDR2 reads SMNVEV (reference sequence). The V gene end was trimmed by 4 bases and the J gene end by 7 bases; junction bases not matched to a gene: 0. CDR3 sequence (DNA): TGTGCCAGCAGTTGGGACAGGAATTCACCCCTCCACTTT. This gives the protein CASSWDRNSPLHF.

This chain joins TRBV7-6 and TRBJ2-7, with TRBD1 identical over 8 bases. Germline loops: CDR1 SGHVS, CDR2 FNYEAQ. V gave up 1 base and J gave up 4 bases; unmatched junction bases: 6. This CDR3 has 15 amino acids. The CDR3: CASSLETGDTYEQYF. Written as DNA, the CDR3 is TGTGCCAGCAGCTTAGAGACAGGGGACACTTACGAGCAGTACTTC.

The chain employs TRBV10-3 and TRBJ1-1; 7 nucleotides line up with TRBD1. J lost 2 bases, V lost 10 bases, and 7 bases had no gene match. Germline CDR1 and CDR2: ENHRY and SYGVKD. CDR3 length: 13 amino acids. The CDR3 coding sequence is TGTGCCACACAGGACAGGACTAACACTGAAGCTTTCTTT. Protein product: CATQDRTNTEAFF.

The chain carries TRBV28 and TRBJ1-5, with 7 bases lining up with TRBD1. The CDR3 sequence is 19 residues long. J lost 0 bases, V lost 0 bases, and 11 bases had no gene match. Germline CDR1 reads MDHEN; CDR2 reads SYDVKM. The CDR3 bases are TGTGCCAGCAGTTTATGGAGACGGGACAGTTCAAGTAGCAATCAGCCCCAGCATTTT. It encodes CASSLWRRDSSSSNQPQHF.

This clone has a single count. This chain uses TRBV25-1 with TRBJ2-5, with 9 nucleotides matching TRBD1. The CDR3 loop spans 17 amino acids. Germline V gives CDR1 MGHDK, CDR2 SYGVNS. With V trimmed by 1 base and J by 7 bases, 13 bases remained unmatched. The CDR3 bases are TGTGCCAGCAGTGAATCTCCCTGGACAGGGGCTGAAGCGACCCAGTACTTC. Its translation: CASSESPWTGAEATQYF.

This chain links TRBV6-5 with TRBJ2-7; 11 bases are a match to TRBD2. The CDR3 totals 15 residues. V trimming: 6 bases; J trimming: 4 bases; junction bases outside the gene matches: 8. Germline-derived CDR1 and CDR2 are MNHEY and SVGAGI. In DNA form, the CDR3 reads TGTGCCAGCAGGGCGGGACTAGCGGACTTATACGAGCAGTACTTC. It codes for CASRAGLADLYEQYF.

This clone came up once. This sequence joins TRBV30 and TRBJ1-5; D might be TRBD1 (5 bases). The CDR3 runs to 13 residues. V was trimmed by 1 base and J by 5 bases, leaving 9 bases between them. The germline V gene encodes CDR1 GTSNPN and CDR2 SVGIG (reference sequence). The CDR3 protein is CAWSAGLDQPQHF. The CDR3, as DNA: TGTGCCTGGAGTGCGGGACTCGATCAGCCCCAGCATTTT.

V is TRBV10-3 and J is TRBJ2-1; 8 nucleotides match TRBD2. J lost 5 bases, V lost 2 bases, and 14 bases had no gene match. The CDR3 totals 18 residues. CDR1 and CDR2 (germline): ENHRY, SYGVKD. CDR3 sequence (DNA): TGTGCCATCAGTGAGGGTTTGTTTCGCGGGGGGCCTAACAATGAGCAGTTCTTC. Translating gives CAISEGLFRGGPNNEQFF.

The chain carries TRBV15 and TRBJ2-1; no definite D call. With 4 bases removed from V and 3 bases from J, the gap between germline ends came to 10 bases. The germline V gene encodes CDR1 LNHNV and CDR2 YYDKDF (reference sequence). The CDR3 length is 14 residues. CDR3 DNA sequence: TGTGCCACCAGCACCCCGCGCCACTACAATGAGCAGTTCTTC. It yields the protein CATSTPRHYNEQFF.

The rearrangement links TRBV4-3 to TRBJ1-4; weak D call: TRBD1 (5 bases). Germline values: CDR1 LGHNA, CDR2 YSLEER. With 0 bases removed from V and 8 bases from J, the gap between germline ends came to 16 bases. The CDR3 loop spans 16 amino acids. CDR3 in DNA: TGCGCCAGCAGCCAAGATCCGAGGGGAGGTGGGGAAAAACTGTTTTTT. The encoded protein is CASSQDPRGGGEKLFF.

The CDR3 coding sequence is TGCGCCAGCAGCTCTCATCAGGGATTCCTAGCGGCGTACAATGAGCAGTTCTTC. As protein: CASSSHQGFLAAYNEQFF. This chain links TRBV5-1 with TRBJ2-1, with 7 bases fitting TRBD2. CDR1 and CDR2 (germline): SGHRS, YFSETQ. Trimming at V came to 3 bases and at J to 4 bases, leaving 16 bases not matched to a gene. The CDR3 contains 18 residues.

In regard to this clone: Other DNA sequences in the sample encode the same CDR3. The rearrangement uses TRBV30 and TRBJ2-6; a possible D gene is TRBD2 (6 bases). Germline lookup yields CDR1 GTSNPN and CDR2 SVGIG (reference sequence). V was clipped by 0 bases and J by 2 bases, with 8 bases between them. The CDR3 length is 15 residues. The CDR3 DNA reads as TGTGCCTGGAGTGTCGGGGAGGCTGGGGCCAACGTCCTGACTTTC. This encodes CAWSVGEAGANVLTF. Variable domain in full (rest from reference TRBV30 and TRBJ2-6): SQTIHQWPATLVQPVGSPLSLECTVEGTSNPNLYWYRQAAGRGLQLLFYSVGIGQISSEVPQNLSASRPQDRQFILSSKKLLLSDSGFYLCAWSVGEAGANVLTFGAGSRLTVL.

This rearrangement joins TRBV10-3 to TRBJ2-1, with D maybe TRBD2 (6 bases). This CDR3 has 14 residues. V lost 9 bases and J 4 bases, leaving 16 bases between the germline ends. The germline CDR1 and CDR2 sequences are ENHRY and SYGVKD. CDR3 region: CAIRDSPGYNEQFF. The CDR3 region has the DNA TGTGCCATACGGGACTCACCGGGGTACAATGAGCAGTTCTTC.

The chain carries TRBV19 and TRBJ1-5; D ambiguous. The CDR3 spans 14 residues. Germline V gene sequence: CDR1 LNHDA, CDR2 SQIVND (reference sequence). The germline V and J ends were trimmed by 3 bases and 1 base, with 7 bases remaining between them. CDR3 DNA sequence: TGTGCCAGTAGTATTGTCAGGAGCAATCAGCCCCAGCATTTT. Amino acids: CASSIVRSNQPQHF.

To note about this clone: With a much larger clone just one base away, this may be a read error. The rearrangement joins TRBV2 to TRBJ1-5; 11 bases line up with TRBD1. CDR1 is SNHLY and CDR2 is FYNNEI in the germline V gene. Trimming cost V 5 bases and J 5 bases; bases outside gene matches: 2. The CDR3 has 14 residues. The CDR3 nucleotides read TGTGCCAGCAGTCGGACAGGGGGCGATCAGCCCCAGCATTTT. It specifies CASSRTGGDQPQHF.

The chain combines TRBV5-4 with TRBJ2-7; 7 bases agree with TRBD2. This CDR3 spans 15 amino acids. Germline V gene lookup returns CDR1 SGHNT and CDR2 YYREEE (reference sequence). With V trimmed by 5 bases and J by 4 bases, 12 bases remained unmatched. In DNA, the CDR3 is TGTGCCAGCAGTCTGGGGGGGAGGGCCGTTTACGAGCAGTACTTC. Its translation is CASSLGGRAVYEQYF.

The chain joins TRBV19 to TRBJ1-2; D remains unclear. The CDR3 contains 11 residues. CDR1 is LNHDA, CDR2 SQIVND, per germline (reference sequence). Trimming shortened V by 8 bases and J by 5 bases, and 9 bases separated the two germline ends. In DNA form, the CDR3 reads TGTGCCAGTGGGCGGGGATATGGCTACACCTTC. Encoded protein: CASGRGYGYTF.

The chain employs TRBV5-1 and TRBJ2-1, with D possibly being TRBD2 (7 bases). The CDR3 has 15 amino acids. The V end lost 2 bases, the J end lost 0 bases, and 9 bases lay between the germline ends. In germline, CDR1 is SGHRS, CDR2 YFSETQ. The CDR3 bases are TGCGCCAGCAGCTTAGGGGGGGACTCCTACAATGAGCAGTTCTTC. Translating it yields CASSLGGDSYNEQFF.

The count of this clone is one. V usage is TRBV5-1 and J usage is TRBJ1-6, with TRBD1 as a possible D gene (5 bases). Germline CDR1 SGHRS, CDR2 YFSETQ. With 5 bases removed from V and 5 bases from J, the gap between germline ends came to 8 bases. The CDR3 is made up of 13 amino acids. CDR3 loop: CASRPDNNSPLHF. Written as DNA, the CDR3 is TGCGCCAGCAGACCGGACAATAATTCACCCCTCCACTTT. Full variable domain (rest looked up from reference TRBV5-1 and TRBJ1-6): KAGVTQTPRYLIKTRGQQVTLSCSPISGHRSVSWYQQTPGQGLQFLFEYFSETQRNKGNFPGRFSGRQFSNSRSEMNVSTLELGDSALYLCASRPDNNSPLHFGNGTRLTVT.

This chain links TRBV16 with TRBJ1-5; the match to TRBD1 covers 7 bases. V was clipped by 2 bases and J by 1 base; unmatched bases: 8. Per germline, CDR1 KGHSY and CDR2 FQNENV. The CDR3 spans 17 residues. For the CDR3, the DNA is TGTGCCAGCAGCCAAATACGACAGGGATCAAGCAATCAGCCCCAGCATTTT. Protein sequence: CASSQIRQGSSNQPQHF.

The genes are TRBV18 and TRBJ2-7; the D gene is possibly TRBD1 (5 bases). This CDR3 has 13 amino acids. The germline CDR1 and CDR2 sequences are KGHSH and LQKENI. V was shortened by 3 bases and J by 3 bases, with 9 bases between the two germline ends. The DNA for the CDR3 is TGTGCCAGCTCACCCCGACAGATCTACGAGCAGTACTTC. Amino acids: CASSPRQIYEQYF.

As DNA, the CDR3 is TGTGCCAGTAGTATAGGCCCGGGACTAGCGGTTAACAATGAGCAGTTCTTC. Translated, it gives CASSIGPGLAVNNEQFF. This chain links TRBV19 with TRBJ2-1, with 11 bases that match TRBD2. The CDR3 covers 17 residues. The V segment lost 1 base and the J segment 5 bases; nucleotides outside the gene matches: 7. Germline lookup yields CDR1 LNHDA and CDR2 SQIVND (reference sequence).

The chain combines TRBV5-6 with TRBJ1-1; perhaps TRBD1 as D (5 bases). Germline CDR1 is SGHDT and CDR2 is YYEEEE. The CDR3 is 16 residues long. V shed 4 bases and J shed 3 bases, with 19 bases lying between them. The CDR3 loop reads CASSRGQSLFYTEAFF. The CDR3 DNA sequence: TGTGCCAGCAGCCGAGGACAATCTCTGTTTTACACTGAAGCTTTCTTT.

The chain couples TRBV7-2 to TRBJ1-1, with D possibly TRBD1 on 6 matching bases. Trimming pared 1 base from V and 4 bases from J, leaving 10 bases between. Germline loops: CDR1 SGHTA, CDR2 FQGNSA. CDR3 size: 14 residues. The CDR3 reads CASSLERGSTEAFF. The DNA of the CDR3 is TGTGCCAGCAGCTTAGAAAGGGGGAGCACTGAAGCTTTCTTT.

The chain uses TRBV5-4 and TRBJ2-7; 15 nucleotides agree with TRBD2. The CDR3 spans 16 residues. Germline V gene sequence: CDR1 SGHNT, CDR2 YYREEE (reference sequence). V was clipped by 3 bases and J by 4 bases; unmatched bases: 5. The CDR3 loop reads CASSSQGLAGGYEQYF. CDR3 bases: TGTGCCAGCAGCTCTCAGGGACTAGCGGGAGGATACGAGCAGTACTTC.

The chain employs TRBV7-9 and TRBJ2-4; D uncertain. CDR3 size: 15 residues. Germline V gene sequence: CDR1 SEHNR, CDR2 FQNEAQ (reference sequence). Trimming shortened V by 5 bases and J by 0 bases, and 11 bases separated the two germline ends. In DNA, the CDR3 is TGTGCCAGCAGCGATACAGTGGTAGCCAAAAACATTCAGTACTTC. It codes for CASSDTVVAKNIQYF. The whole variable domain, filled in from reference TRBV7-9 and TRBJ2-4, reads DTGVSQNPRHKITKRGQNVTFRCDPISEHNRLYWYRQTLGQGPEFLTYFQNEAQLEKSRLLSDRFSAERPKGSFSTLEIQRTEQGDSAMYLCASSDTVVAKNIQYFGAGTRLSVL.

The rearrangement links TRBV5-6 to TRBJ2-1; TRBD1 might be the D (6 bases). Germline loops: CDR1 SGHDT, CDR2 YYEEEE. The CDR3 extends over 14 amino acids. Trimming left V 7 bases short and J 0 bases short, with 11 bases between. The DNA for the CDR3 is TGTGCCAGCTATCAGGGGAGCTCCTACAATGAGCAGTTCTTC. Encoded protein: CASYQGSSYNEQFF.